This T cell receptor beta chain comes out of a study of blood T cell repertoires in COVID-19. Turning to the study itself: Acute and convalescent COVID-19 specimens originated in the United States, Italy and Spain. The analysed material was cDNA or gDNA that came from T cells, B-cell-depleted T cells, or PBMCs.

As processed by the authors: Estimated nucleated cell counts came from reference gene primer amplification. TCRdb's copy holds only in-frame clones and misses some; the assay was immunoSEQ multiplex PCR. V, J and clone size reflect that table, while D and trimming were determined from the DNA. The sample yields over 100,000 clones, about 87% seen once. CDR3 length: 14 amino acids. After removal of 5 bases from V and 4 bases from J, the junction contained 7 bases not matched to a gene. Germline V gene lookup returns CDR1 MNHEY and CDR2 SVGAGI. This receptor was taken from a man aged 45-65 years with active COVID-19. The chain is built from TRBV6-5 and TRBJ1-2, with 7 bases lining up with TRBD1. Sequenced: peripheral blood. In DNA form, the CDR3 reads TGTGCCAGCAGTCCCGGGGACAGAGGCTATGGCTACACCTTC. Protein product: CASSPGDRGYGYTF.